Below are 14 T cell receptor beta chains sequenced from a single sample in a study of blood T cell repertoires in COVID-19. Data came from immunoSEQ multiplex PCR; TCRdb stores just in-frame clones and leaves some out. The repertoire has more than 200,000 clones, 65% to 85% of them found once; the top ten carry roughly 8.7%. The material sequenced was peripheral blood. These receptors were collected from a man aged 40-55 years with active or convalescent COVID-19.

The J gene is TRBJ2-3, the V gene TRBV5-1; D unresolved. This CDR3 has 14 amino acids. The V gene lost 4 bases and the J gene lost 2 bases, with 11 bases spanning the gap. Germline lookup yields CDR1 SGHRS and CDR2 YFSETQ. CDR3 nucleotides: TGCGCCAGCAGCCCTGAGGCAGCCACAGATACGCAGTATTTT. It codes for CASSPEAATDTQYF. The full variable domain, completed using reference TRBV5-1 and TRBJ2-3, is KAGVTQTPRYLIKTRGQQVTLSCSPISGHRSVSWYQQTPGQGLQFLFEYFSETQRNKGNFPGRFSGRQFSNSRSEMNVSTLELGDSALYLCASSPEAATDTQYFGPGTRLTVL.

This clone came up once. The chain couples TRBV19 to TRBJ2-1; 16 positions match TRBD2. The CDR3 is made up of 15 amino acids. Per the germline V gene, CDR1 is LNHDA and CDR2 is SQIVND (reference sequence). With V trimmed by 5 bases and J by 8 bases, 3 bases remained unmatched. CDR3: CASSVGLAGGHEQFF. CDR3 sequence (DNA): TGTGCCAGTAGTGTGGGACTAGCGGGAGGGCATGAGCAGTTCTTC.

V and J are TRBV5-1 and TRBJ2-1, with D maybe TRBD1 (5 bases). Germline loops: CDR1 SGHRS, CDR2 YFSETQ. This CDR3 has 16 amino acids. The germline V and J ends were trimmed by 0 bases and 2 bases, with 12 bases remaining between them. The CDR3 sequence is CASSLEGLGAYNEQFF. CDR3 bases: TGCGCCAGCAGCTTGGAGGGGCTAGGCGCCTACAATGAGCAGTTCTTC.

The chain recombines TRBV7-2 with TRBJ1-2; 8 nucleotides line up with TRBD1. Germline CDR1 SGHTA, CDR2 FQGNSA. J lost 8 bases, V lost 6 bases, and 8 bases had no gene match. The CDR3 is made up of 13 amino acids. The CDR3, as DNA: TGTGCCAGCAGTCCAGGGGGCTCGGTCGGCTACACCTTC. Residues: CASSPGGSVGYTF.

This clone occurred once. The chain links TRBV18 to TRBJ2-7; 8 bases match TRBD2. The germline gives CDR1 KGHSH, CDR2 LQKENI. The ends lost 2 bases at V and 8 bases at J; junction bases unmatched: 17. CDR3 length: 17 amino acids. The CDR3 region has the DNA TGTGCCAGCTCACCAGAACCCCCTAGCGGGCGTTTATTTAAGCAGTACTTC. This encodes CASSPEPPSGRLFKQYF.

The chain uses TRBV5-1 and TRBJ1-2, with 7 bases matching TRBD1. Germline values: CDR1 SGHRS, CDR2 YFSETQ. This CDR3 comprises 15 residues. V lost 0 bases and J lost 4; bases outside the gene matches: 6. The CDR3 DNA reads TGCGCCAGCAGCTTGGGGGACAGTTCTAGCTATGGCTACACCTTC. Protein sequence: CASSLGDSSSYGYTF.

The CDR3 DNA reads as TGTGCCAGCAGCCGGGGGACAGGGTTCGACTATGGCTACACCTTC. Translation gives CASSRGTGFDYGYTF. The chain links TRBV3-1 (or the pseudogene TRBV3-2) to TRBJ1-2; 9 bases map to TRBD1. The CDR3 consists of 15 residues. V shed 4 bases, J shed 3 bases, and the junction held 6 bases outside the gene matches. The germline V gene has CDR1 LGHDT and CDR2 YNNKEL (reference sequence).

The V call is TRBV7-2, the J call TRBJ2-6, with D hard to call. Germline V gene data show CDR1 as SGHTA and CDR2 as FQGNSA. The CDR3 spans 15 residues. Trimming shortened V by 0 bases and J by 4 bases, and 7 bases separated the two germline ends. In DNA, the CDR3 is TGTGCCAGCAGCTTAGCCAGGTGGGGGGCCAACGTCCTGACTTTC. This translates into CASSLARWGANVLTF.

This clone occurred once. The chain has TRBV19 and TRBJ1-6; the D gene is possibly TRBD1 (5 bases). The CDR3 covers 16 residues. V was shortened by 2 bases and J by 6 bases, with 14 bases between the two germline ends. Germline V gives CDR1 LNHDA, CDR2 SQIVND (reference sequence). The DNA of the CDR3 is TGTGCCAGTAGTATAACTTTCGGGCAGGGTAATTCACCCCTCCACTTT. Translation: CASSITFGQGNSPLHF. Looking up the rest from reference TRBV19 and TRBJ1-6 gives the full variable domain: DGGITQSPKYLFRKEGQNVTLSCEQNLNHDAMYWYRQDPGQGLRLIYYSQIVNDFQKGDIAEGYSVSREKKESFPLTVTSAQKNPTAFYLCASSITFGQGNSPLHFGNGTRLTVT.

This chain connects TRBV9 to TRBJ2-5, with a possible D match to TRBD1 (6 bases). This CDR3 contains 15 residues. Trimming left V 0 bases short and J 5 bases short, with 14 bases between. The germline V gene encodes CDR1 SGDLS and CDR2 YYNGEE. The CDR3 bases are TGTGCCAGCAGCGTAGATACAGGGATGTTGGAGACCCAGTACTTC. It is translated as CASSVDTGMLETQYF.

V and J are TRBV5-1 and TRBJ2-3, with 7 bases fitting TRBD2. This CDR3 spans 17 amino acids. CDR1 is SGHRS, CDR2 YFSETQ, per germline. The J segment lost 0 bases and the V segment lost 0 bases, leaving 7 bases of the junction unmatched. CDR3 in DNA: TGCGCCAGCAGCTTGGCCAATAGCGGGTCTAGCACAGATACGCAGTATTTT. Amino acid sequence: CASSLANSGSSTDTQYF.

This clone was observed a few times. The J gene is TRBJ1-2, the V gene TRBV7-2; 10 nucleotides match TRBD1. Germline V CDR1 and CDR2: SGHTA, FQGNSA. CDR3 size: 15 residues. V was clipped by 5 bases and J by 6 bases; unmatched bases: 9. The CDR3, as DNA: TGTGCCAGCAGCCCCTCCCTGACAGGGGGCAATGGCTACACCTTC. It translates to CASSPSLTGGNGYTF.

The chain recombines TRBV6-1 with TRBJ1-2, with 7 bases that match TRBD1. The ends lost 3 bases at V and 0 bases at J; junction bases unmatched: 13. Germline assignment: CDR1 MNHNS and CDR2 SASEGT. The CDR3 runs to 18 residues. CDR3 DNA sequence: TGTGCCAGCAGTGACGCGTCCGGGGACAGCCGGACTAACTATGGCTACACCTTC. It is translated as CASSDASGDSRTNYGYTF.

This clone was observed a single time. Mismatch with germline at one junction end may stem from a read error. This chain connects TRBV4-1 to TRBJ2-2, with TRBD1 identical over 9 bases. Germline-derived CDR1 and CDR2 are MGHRA and YSYEKL. This CDR3 is built from 16 residues. The CDR3 DNA follows: TGCACCAGCAGCCAACGACAGGGGGTTAGCACCGGGGAGCTGTTTTTT. This encodes CTSSQRQGVSTGELFF.